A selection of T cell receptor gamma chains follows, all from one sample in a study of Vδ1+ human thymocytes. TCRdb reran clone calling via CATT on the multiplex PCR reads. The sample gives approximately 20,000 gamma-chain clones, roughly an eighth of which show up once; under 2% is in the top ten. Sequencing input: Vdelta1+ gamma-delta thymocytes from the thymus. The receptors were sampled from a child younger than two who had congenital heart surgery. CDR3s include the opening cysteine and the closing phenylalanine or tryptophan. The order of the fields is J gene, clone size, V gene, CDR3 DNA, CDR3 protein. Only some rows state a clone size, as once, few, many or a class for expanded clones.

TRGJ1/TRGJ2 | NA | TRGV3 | TGTGCCACCTGGGACAGGAGGGTTTCGTATTATAAGAAACTCTTT | CATWDRRVSYYKKLF
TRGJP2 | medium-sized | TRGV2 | TGTGCCACCTGGGACGGGAATAGTAGTGATTGGATCAAGACGTTT | CATWDGNSSDWIKTF
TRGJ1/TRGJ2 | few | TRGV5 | TGTGCCACCTGGGACTGGAACTATAAGAAACTCTTT | CATWDWNYKKLF
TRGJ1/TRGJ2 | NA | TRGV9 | TGTGCCTTGTGGGAGGTGAGGGGTACCAATAAGAAACTCTTT | CALWEVRGTNKKLF
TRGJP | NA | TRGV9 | TGTGCCTTGTGGGAGTTACGCGCGTTGGGCAAAAAAATCAAGGTATTT | CALWELRALGKKIKVF
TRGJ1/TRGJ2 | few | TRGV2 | TGTGCCACCTGGGATGGGCAGCCCGCGGGCTATTATAAGAAACTCTTT | CATWDGQPAGYYKKLF
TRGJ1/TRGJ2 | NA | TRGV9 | TGTGCCTTGTGGCCAAACGGGTATAAGAAACTCTTT | CALWPNGYKKLF
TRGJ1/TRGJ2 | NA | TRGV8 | TGTGCCACCTGGGATAGACGCCATTATAAGAAACTCTTT | CATWDRRHYKKLF
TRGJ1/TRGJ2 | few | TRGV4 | TGTGCCACCTGGAACTTAGTCCTTTATTATAAGAAACTCTTT | CATWNLVLYYKKLF
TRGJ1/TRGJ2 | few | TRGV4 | TGTGCCACCTGGGATCGTCCCTGCGATAAGAAACTCTTT | CATWDRPCDKKLF
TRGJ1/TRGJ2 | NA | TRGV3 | TGTGCCACCTGGGACAGGCCCCGGAATTATTATAAGAAACTCTTT | CATWDRPRNYYKKLF
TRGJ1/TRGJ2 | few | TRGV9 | TGTGCCTTGTGGGAGGTGTTACGTTATAAGAAACTCTTT | CALWEVLRYKKLF
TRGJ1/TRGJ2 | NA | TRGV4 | TGTGCCACCTGGGACGTAAAGAAACTCTTT | CATWDVKKLF
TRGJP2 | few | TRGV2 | TGTGCCACCTGGGACGGGCCGAATAGTGTTTGGATCAAGACGTTT | CATWDGPNSVWIKTF
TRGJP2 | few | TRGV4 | TGTGCCACCTGGAATGGACGTAGTAGTGATTGGATCAAGACGTTT | CATWNGRSSDWIKTF
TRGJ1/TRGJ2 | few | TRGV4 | TGTGCCACCTGGGCCCTGCCCTTTGAGAAACTCTTT | CATWALPFEKLF
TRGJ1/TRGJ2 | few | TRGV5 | TGTGCCACCTGGGCCTCATGGGAGGAGAAACTCTTT | CATWASWEEKLF
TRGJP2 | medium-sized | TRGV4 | TGTGCCACCTGGGATGGAAGTAGTGATTGGATCAAGACGTTT | CATWDGSSDWIKTF
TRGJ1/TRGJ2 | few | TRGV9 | TGTGCCTTGTGGGAGGGAAATTATTATAAGAAACTCTTT | CALWEGNYYKKLF
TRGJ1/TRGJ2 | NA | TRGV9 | TGTGCCTTGTGGGGACCCTCTCCGAATAATGCTTATTATAAGAAACTCTTT | CALWGPSPNNAYYKKLF
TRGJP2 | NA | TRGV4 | TGTGCCACCTGGAATGGTCGTTCCGGGAGTAGTAATTGGATCAAGACGTTT | CATWNGRSGSSNWIKTF
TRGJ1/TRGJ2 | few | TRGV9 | TGTGCCTTGTGGGAATGCTGCGTGAAGAAACTCTTT | CALWECCVKKLF
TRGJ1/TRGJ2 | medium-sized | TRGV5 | TGTGCCACCTGGGACAGACCTTATTATAAGAAACTCTTT | CATWDRPYYKKLF
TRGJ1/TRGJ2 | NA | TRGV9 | TGTGCCTTGTGGGAGGTCGGTTATTATAAGAAACTCTTT | CALWEVGYYKKLF
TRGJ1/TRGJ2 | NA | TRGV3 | TGTGCCACCTGGGACAGGCGACATGTTAAGAAACTCTTT | CATWDRRHVKKLF
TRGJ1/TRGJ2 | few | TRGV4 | TGTGCCACCTGGAATGTGGGGAATTATTATAAGAAACTCTTT | CATWNVGNYYKKLF
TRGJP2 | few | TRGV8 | TGTGCCACCTGGGATAGGAAACGGGGTGATTGGATCAAGACGTTT | CATWDRKRGDWIKTF
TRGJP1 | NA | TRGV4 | TGTGCCACCTGGAATGGGCATACCACTGGTTGGTTCAAGATATTT | CATWNGHTTGWFKIF
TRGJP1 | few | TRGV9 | TGTGCCCTGTGGGAGGAATGGGCTGGTTGGTTCAAGATATTT | CALWEEWAGWFKIF
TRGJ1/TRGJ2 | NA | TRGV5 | TGTGCCACCTGGGATTACCCCCATTATTATAAGAAACTCTTT | CATWDYPHYYKKLF
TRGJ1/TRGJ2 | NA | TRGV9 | TGTGCCTTGTGGGACCACATCCCGGGTAAGAAACTCTTT | CALWDHIPGKKLF
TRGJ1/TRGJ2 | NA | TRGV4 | TGTGCCACCTGGGATGGACGAGCTTATTATTATAAGAAACTCTTT | CATWDGRAYYYKKLF
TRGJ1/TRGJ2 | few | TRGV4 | TGTGCCACCTGGGATGGCTTTCATATGAAACTCTTT | CATWDGFHMKLF
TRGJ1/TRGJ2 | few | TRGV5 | TGTGCCACCTGGGACAGGCCCGAGGAGTATAAGAAACTCTTT | CATWDRPEEYKKLF
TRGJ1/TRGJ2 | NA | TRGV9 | TGTGCCTTGTGGGAGGTAGGCTATTATAAGAAACTCTTT | CALWEVGYYKKLF
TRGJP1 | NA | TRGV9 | TGTGCCTTGTGGAAGGTGCGGTCCCCTGGTTGGTTCAAGATATTT | CALWKVRSPGWFKIF
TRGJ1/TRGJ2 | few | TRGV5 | TGTGCCACCTGGGCGCCACCTTTATTGAAACTCTTT | CATWAPPLLKLF
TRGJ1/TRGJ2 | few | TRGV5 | TGTGCCACCTGGTCCTATAAGAAACTCTTT | CATWSYKKLF
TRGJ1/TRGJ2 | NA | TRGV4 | TGTGCCACCTGGGATTCTTTGAATTATTATAAGAAACTCTTT | CATWDSLNYYKKLF
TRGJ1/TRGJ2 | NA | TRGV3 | TGTGCCACCTGGGACAGTATTTATTATAAGAAACTCTTT | CATWDSIYYKKLF
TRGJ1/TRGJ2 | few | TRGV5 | TGTGCCACCTGGGACGGGCTCTGTTATAAGAAACTCTTT | CATWDGLCYKKLF
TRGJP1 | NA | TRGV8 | TGTGCCACCTGGGATAGCGGCGCTGGTTGGTTCAAGATATTT | CATWDSGAGWFKIF
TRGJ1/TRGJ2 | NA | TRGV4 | TGTGCCACCTGGAGTGGGCGTAAGAAACTCTTT | CATWSGRKKLF
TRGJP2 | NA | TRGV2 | TGTGCCACCTGGGACTGGTGGGGTGATTGGATCAAGACGTTT | CATWDWWGDWIKTF
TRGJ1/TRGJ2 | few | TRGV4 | TGTGCCACCTGGGATGGTGCGGTTTATTATAAGAAACTCTTT | CATWDGAVYYKKLF
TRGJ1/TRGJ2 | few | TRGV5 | TGTGCCACCTGGGACAGGCAGGGTAAGAAACTCTTT | CATWDRQGKKLF
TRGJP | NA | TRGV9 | TGTGCCTTGTGGGAGATTCAAGAGTTGGGCAAAAAAATCAAGGTATTT | CALWEIQELGKKIKVF
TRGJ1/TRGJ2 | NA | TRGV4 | TGTGCCACCTGGAAATTCGGTCATTATAAGAAACTCTTT | CATWKFGHYKKLF
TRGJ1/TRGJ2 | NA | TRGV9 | TGTGCCTTGTGGGAGGTGAACCCATATTATAAGAAACTCTTT | CALWEVNPYYKKLF
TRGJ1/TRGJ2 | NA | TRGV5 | TGTGCCACCCGTCCCGATAAGAAACTTTTT | CATRPDKKLF
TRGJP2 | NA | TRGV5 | TGTGCCACCTGGGACGGTAAGAGTAGTGATTGGATCAAGACGTTT | CATWDGKSSDWIKTF
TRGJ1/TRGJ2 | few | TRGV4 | TGTGCCACCTGGAATGGCGTCATCGGGGGGAAACTCTTT | CATWNGVIGGKLF
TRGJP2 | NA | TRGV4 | TGTGCCACCTTCAGTGGTGATTGGATCAAGACGTTT | CATFSGDWIKTF
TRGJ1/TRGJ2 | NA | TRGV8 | TGTGCCACCTGGGATCAACAAACGCCTAAGAAACTCTTT | CATWDQQTPKKLF
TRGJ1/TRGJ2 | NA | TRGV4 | TGTGCCACCTGGGAAGTTTATAAGAAACTCTTT | CATWEVYKKLF
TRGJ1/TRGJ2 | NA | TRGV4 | TGTGCCACCTGGGATCCAGGCAAGAAACTCTTT | CATWDPGKKLF
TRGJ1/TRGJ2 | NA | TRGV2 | TGTGCCACCTGGGACGGGCCGAGGGGGGAGAAACTCTTT | CATWDGPRGEKLF
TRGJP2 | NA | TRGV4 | TGTGCCACCTGGGATGGGCTCTGTAGTAGTGATTGGATCAAGACGTTT | CATWDGLCSSDWIKTF
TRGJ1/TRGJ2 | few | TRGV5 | TGTGCCACCTGGGACAGGCTGCGGTGGAAACTCTTT | CATWDRLRWKLF